A selection of T cell receptor beta chains follows, all from one sample in a study of CD8 T cells in ankylosing spondylitis. TCRdb re-analysed the 5' RACE reads in MiXCR, keeping a single row per CDR3 protein. This table holds 670,000 or so distinct CDR3 sequences, around a fifth found once. The material sequenced was blood, either unsorted or a sorted T cell fraction (not recorded which). All receptors come from a male donor with ankylosing spondylitis. Both conserved end residues are part of each CDR3. A D gene is named only where the DNA matches it firmly. Clone size appears in some rows only: once, few, many, or a class for an expanded clone.

j_gene	d_gene	v_gene	abundance	CDR3nt	CDR3aa
TRBJ1-1	.	TRBV29-1	.	TGCAGCGTCGATGGGCGCAGGGCGAACACTGAAGCTTTCTTT	CSVDGRRANTEAFF
TRBJ1-4	.	TRBV12-3/TRBV12-4	once	TGTGCCAGCAGTTACGGAGCGAGGTACCTGAAGCCTAATGAAAAACTGTTTTTT	CASSYGARYLKPNEKLFF
TRBJ2-5	TRBD1	TRBV5-8	few	TGTGCCAGCAGCCCAGGGGACAGGGAAACGGAGACCCAGTACTTC	CASSPGDRETETQYF
TRBJ2-2	.	TRBV20-1	.	TGCAGTGCTACCTTACAGAGGCCCGGGGAGCTGTTTTTT	CSATLQRPGELFF
TRBJ2-5	TRBD2	TRBV29-1	few	TGCAGCGGCAGGGCCCCTGGTTTACTAGCGGGAGGCAAATCCGAGACCCAGTACTTC	CSGRAPGLLAGGKSETQYF
TRBJ2-1	TRBD1	TRBV28	.	TGTGCCAGCAGTTTTCTGGACAGGGCAAACAATGAGCAGTTCTTC	CASSFLDRANNEQFF
TRBJ1-1	.	TRBV29-1	few	TGCAGCTCCCAGAAGACTGAAGCTTTCTTT	CSSQKTEAFF
TRBJ2-7	TRBD2	TRBV27	.	TGTGCCAGCAGGGGTTCTAGCGGGAGATACTACGAGCAGTACTTC	CASRGSSGRYYEQYF
TRBJ1-4	.	TRBV7-9	few	TGTGCCAGCTCTGAGTGGGGTGAAAAACTGTTTTTT	CASSEWGEKLFF
TRBJ1-1	.	TRBV12-3/TRBV12-4	many	TGTGCCAGCAGTTTAAGAAGTGAAGCTTTCTTT	CASSLRSEAFF
TRBJ2-7	TRBD2	TRBV12-3/TRBV12-4	.	TGTGCCAGCAGCCCGGCACTAGCGGAGGACTCCTACGAGCAGTACTTC	CASSPALAEDSYEQYF
TRBJ1-1	.	TRBV10-3	few	TGTGCCATCAGTGCCCCTCACGGGGGGGATTCGGAAGCTTTCTTT	CAISAPHGGDSEAFF
TRBJ2-7	.	TRBV6-5	.	TGTGCCAGCAGTTACAGCTACCAAAGCTCCTACGAGCAGTACTTC	CASSYSYQSSYEQYF
TRBJ2-3	TRBD2	TRBV20-1	.	TGCAGTGCCAAATCCGGACTAGCGGGGGGGTATACGCAGTATTTT	CSAKSGLAGGYTQYF
TRBJ2-7	TRBD2	TRBV29-1	few	TGCAGAGACCTAGCGGGAGGCTTATACGAGCAGTACTTC	CRDLAGGLYEQYF
TRBJ2-5	.	TRBV2	.	TGTGCCAGCAGACTAGTTGGGGAGACCCAGTACTTC	CASRLVGETQYF
TRBJ1-1	.	TRBV30	.	TGTGCCTGGATCAGGTCTGCCATGAACACTGAAGCTTTCTTT	CAWIRSAMNTEAFF
TRBJ2-1	.	TRBV29-1	.	TGCAGCGTTGAATCGCACAATGAGCAGTTCTTC	CSVESHNEQFF
TRBJ1-5	.	TRBV24-1	many	TGTGCCACCAGTGATTTCGGATACTCCCAGCCCCAGCATTTT	CATSDFGYSQPQHF
TRBJ2-7	TRBD2	TRBV7-9	few	TGTGCCAGCAGCTTAGATGGGCTAGCGGGCTACGAGCAGTACTTC	CASSLDGLAGYEQYF
TRBJ2-3	TRBD2	TRBV12-3/TRBV12-4	.	TGTGCCAGCAGCCCCGGGACTAGCGGATACACAGATACGCAGTATTTT	CASSPGTSGYTDTQYF
TRBJ2-3	.	TRBV28	few	TGTGCCAGCAGTTCCGGGTGGGGGACCCGCACAGATACGCAGTATTTT	CASSSGWGTRTDTQYF
TRBJ2-1	.	TRBV20-1	.	TGCAGTGCGCCCCGCGCGGGTGAGCAGTTCTTC	CSAPRAGEQFF
TRBJ1-3	TRBD1	TRBV28	.	TGTGCCAGCCGTACAGGGGGCGCAGAAAACACCATATATTTT	CASRTGGAENTIYF
TRBJ1-1	.	TRBV12-3/TRBV12-4	.	TGTGCCAGCAGTCCCGGGACCACTGAAGCTTTCTTT	CASSPGTTEAFF
TRBJ2-1	TRBD1	TRBV6-1	few	TGTGCCAGCAGCCGTACTTTTGGACAGGGATCCAATGAGCAGTTCTTC	CASSRTFGQGSNEQFF
TRBJ2-3	.	TRBV20-1	many	TGCAGTGCTAGTCAGGGCAGCACAGATACGCAGTATTTT	CSASQGSTDTQYF
TRBJ2-5	.	TRBV6-1	few	TGTGCCAGCACTCCCTCCCGGGGTGGCCAAGAGACCCAGTACTTC	CASTPSRGGQETQYF
TRBJ2-1	TRBD2	TRBV6-1	many	TGTGCCAGCAGGCCGGGACTAGCGGGAGATGAGCAGTTCTTC	CASRPGLAGDEQFF
TRBJ2-1	TRBD1	TRBV5-1	many	TGCGCCAGCAGCTCCCGTGGACAGGGGGCCGATGAGCAGTTCTTC	CASSSRGQGADEQFF
TRBJ2-1	TRBD2	TRBV29-1	.	TGCAGCGTTGCACAAGCGTTTTGGACTAGCGGTAATGAGCAGTTCTTC	CSVAQAFWTSGNEQFF
TRBJ2-3	.	TRBV12-3/TRBV12-4	.	TGTGCCAGCAGGCCCTTGCGGGCTAGCACAGATACGCAGTATTTT	CASRPLRASTDTQYF
TRBJ2-7	.	TRBV11-2	.	TGTGCCAGCAGCTTAGGATGGGACACAGAAGACTTCTACGAGCAGTACTTC	CASSLGWDTEDFYEQYF
TRBJ2-5	TRBD1	TRBV24-1	.	TGTGCCACCAGTGACCGGGACAGGGTTGGGGGAGAGACCCAGTACTTC	CATSDRDRVGGETQYF
TRBJ1-5	.	TRBV24-1	.	TGTGCCACTCTACCGGACGGGAGCAATCAGCCCCAGCATTTT	CATLPDGSNQPQHF
TRBJ2-4	.	TRBV7-9	few	TGTGCCAGCAGCTTAAGGGGAGCCAAAAACATTCAGTACTTC	CASSLRGAKNIQYF
TRBJ1-5	.	TRBV20-1	many	TGCAGTGCGATCCCCGGGATTTATAGCAATCAGCCCCAGCATTTT	CSAIPGIYSNQPQHF
TRBJ1-5	.	TRBV4-2	many	TGTGCCAGCAGCCAAGTTGGGGGAGGTAATCAGCCCCAGCATTTT	CASSQVGGGNQPQHF
TRBJ1-2	.	TRBV6-1	.	TGTGCCAGCGGGCCTGAAACCAACTATGGCTACACCTTC	CASGPETNYGYTF
TRBJ2-3	.	TRBV5-1	few	TGCGCCAGCAGCCTCCGGTACAGCACAGATACGCAGTATTTT	CASSLRYSTDTQYF
TRBJ2-5	TRBD1	TRBV2	few	TGTGCCAGCCGACCGGGACAGGGGGTCGAGACCCAGTACTTC	CASRPGQGVETQYF
TRBJ2-3	TRBD2	TRBV25-1	.	TGTGCCAGCAGTGTTGGCGGGGGTGGGGTTGATACGCAGTATTTT	CASSVGGGGVDTQYF
TRBJ1-5	.	TRBV7-8	.	TGTGCCAGCAGCTCCTCAAAGCGCAATCAGCCCCAGCATTTT	CASSSSKRNQPQHF
TRBJ2-5	TRBD2	TRBV4-2	.	TGTGCCAGCAGCCAAGGCGGGGGTAGGAGAGAGACCCAGTACTTC	CASSQGGGRRETQYF
TRBJ2-7	.	TRBV6-1	many	TGTGCCAGCAGTGAAGGCCCAAGCGGATACTCCTACGAGCAGTACTTC	CASSEGPSGYSYEQYF
TRBJ2-7	TRBD1	TRBV5-1	.	TGCGCCAGCAGCGGCGGGACAGGGGCTTTCGAGCAGTACTTC	CASSGGTGAFEQYF
TRBJ2-7	TRBD1	TRBV29-1	few	TGCAGCGTTATATGGGACAGCACCAACGAGCAGTACTTC	CSVIWDSTNEQYF
TRBJ2-1	.	TRBV6-2/TRBV6-3	.	TGTGCCAGCAACCGGGATACCTACAATGAGCAGTTCTTC	CASNRDTYNEQFF
TRBJ2-7	.	TRBV20-1	once	TGCAGTGCTAGAGATCCGGGACCTGAGCAGTACTTC	CSARDPGPEQYF
TRBJ2-1	TRBD2	TRBV6-2/TRBV6-3	.	TGTGCCAGCAGCCGACTAGCGGGAGGGGAGAATGAGCAGTTCTTC	CASSRLAGGENEQFF